This T cell receptor beta chain was retrieved from a study of blood T cell repertoires in COVID-19 (dated by TCRdb to the early 2020s). Turning to the overall study: Samples covering the acute and convalescent phases of COVID-19 were provided by collaborators in the United States, Italy and Spain. The material from the prospective study consisted of cDNA or gDNA derived from T cells, B-cell-depleted T cells, or PBMCs. Deeply sampled blood TCRbeta repertoires from subjects exposed to, actively infected with, or recovered from COVID-19 were included in the dataset. A freely available public database, intended as a resource for researchers studying the immune response to SARS-CoV-2, is where the repertoires were released. Samples were obtained from the ongoing ImmuneRACE study (first 160 participants) and from about 1,300 subjects provided by 6 global collaborators. The sample metadata nearly always contained a de-identified subject ID, COVID-19 status, age in years and sex. Where available, HLA class I and class II types were taken from metadata supplied by the sample provider and were not determined by assay-based typing.

Details on this clone: No cognate antigen has been identified for it. No base quality information exists; no much larger clone differs at one position.

TCRbeta CDR3 regions were amplified from genomic DNA using the immunoSEQ Assay, a bias-controlled multiplex PCR. Per the source publication's procedure: The number of nucleated cells in each sample was estimated from the amplification of reference gene primers within the assay. To quantify the absolute abundance of each unique TCRbeta CDR3 rearrangement, sequence reads were collapsed and filtered. For each sample, productive Simpson clonality was calculated by taking the square root of Simpson's diversity index across productive rearrangements. TCRdb obtained this table from immuneACCESS and retained in-frame rearrangements with V and J assigned. These tables miss some clones; where compared with another copy, unresolved V genes account for less than half of the shortfall, and the remainder is unexplained. V and J calls and clone size are copied from that table; D and trimming were computed from the DNA. The sample has 55,000 to 80,000 clones on record, around 80% of them singletons. The ten largest clonotypes hold roughly 5.6% of the sample.

Collaborating institutions collected whole blood in K2EDTA tubes following their own protocols. Collaborator samples were shipped for TCRbeta analysis as frozen whole blood, isolated PBMCs, or DNA extracted from either sample type. The paper as a whole reports these results and caveats: The quantity of clinical and demographic metadata differed by source and by participant and was supplied without curation.

The germline V gene (reference sequence) sets CDR1 to SEHNR and CDR2 to FQNEAQ. Reading from cysteine to phenylalanine, the CDR3 counts 14 amino acids. The kept DNA is CDR3 alone, 42 bases in frame from the first base. V loses 6 bases at its end and J loses 7 bases; junction bases beyond the gene matches: 5. This receptor was taken from a man over 45 with active COVID-19. The sample was peripheral blood. The chain joins TRBV7-9 to TRBJ1-6, with 8 bases matching TRBD1. Here the CDR3 is given as CASRKDRVNSPLHF. The DNA sequence is given as TGTGCCAGCAGGAAGGACAGGGTGAATTCACCCCTCCACTTT.